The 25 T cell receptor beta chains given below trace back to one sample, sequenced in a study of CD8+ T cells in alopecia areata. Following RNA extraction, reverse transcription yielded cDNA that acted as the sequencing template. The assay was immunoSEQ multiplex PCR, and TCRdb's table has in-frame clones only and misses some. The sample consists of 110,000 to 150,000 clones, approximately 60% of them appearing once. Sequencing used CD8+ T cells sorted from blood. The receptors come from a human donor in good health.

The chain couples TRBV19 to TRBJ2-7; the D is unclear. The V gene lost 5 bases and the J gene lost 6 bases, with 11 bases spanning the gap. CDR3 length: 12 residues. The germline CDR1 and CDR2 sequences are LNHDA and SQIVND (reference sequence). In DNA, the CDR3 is TGTGCCAGTAGTGCAAATAGGGTCGAGCAGTACTTC. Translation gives CASSANRVEQYF.

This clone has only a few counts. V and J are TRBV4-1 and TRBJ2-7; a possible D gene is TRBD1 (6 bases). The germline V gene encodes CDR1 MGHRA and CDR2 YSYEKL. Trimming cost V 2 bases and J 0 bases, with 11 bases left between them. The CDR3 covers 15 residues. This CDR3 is CASSQRTESSYEQYF. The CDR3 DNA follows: TGCGCCAGCAGCCAAAGGACAGAAAGCTCCTACGAGCAGTACTTC.

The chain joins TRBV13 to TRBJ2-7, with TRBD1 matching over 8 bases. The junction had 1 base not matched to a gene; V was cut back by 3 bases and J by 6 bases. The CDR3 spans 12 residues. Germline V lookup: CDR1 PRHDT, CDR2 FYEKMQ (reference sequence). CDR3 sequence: CASSFRGLEQYF. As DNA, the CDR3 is TGTGCCAGCAGCTTCAGGGGGCTCGAGCAGTACTTC.

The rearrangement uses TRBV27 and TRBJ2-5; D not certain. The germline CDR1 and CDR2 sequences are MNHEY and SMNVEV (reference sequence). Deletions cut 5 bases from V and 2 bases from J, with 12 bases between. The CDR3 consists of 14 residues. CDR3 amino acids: CASSLTGGQETQYF. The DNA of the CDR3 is TGTGCCAGCAGTCTCACGGGTGGGCAAGAGACCCAGTACTTC.

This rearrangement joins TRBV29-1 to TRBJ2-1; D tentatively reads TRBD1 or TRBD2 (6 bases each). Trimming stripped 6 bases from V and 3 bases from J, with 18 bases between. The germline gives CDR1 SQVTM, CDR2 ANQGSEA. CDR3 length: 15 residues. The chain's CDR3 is CSVEVGGPNYNEQFF. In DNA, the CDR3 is TGCAGCGTCGAGGTAGGGGGGCCGAACTACAATGAGCAGTTCTTC.

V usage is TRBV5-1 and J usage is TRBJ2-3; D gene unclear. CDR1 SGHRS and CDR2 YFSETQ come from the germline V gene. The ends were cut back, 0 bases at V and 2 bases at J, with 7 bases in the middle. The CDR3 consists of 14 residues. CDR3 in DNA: TGCGCCAGCAGCTTGGCTTCCTCCACAGATACGCAGTATTTT. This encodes CASSLASSTDTQYF.

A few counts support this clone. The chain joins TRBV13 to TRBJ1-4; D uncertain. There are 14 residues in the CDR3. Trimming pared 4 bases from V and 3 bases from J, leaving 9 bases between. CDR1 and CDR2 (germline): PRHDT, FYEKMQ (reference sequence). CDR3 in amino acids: CASSSYMANEKLFF. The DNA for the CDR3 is TGTGCCAGCAGCTCCTACATGGCTAATGAAAAACTGTTTTTT.

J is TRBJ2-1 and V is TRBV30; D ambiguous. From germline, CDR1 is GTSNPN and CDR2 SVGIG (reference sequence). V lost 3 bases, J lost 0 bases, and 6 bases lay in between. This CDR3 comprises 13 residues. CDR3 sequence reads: CAWRRSSYNEQFF. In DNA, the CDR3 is TGTGCCTGGAGAAGGAGCTCCTACAATGAGCAGTTCTTC.

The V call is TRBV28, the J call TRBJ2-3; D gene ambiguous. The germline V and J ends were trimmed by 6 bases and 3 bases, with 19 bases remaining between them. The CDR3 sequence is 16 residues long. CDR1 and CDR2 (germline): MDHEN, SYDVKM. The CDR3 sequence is CASRNPPGVRTDTQYF. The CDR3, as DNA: TGTGCCAGCAGAAACCCCCCCGGAGTGAGGACAGATACGCAGTATTTT.

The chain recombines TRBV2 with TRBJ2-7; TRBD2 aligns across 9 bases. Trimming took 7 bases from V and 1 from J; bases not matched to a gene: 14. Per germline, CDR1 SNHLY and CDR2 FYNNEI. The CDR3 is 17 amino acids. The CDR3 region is CASTETRLAATSYEQYF. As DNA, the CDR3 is TGTGCCAGCACCGAAACAAGACTAGCGGCTACGTCCTACGAGCAGTACTTC.

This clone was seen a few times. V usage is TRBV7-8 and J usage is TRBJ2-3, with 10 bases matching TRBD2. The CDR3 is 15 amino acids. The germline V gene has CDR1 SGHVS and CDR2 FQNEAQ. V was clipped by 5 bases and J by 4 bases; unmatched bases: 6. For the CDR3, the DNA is TGTGCCAGCAGCCCTAGCGGGAGTAACGCAGATACGCAGTATTTT. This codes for CASSPSGSNADTQYF.

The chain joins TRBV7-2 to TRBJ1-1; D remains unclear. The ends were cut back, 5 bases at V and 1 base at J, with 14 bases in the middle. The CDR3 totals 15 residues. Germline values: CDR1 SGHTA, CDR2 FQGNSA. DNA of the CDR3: TGTGCCAGCAGCCCATTTCGCGGACCGAACACTGAAGCTTTCTTT. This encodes CASSPFRGPNTEAFF.

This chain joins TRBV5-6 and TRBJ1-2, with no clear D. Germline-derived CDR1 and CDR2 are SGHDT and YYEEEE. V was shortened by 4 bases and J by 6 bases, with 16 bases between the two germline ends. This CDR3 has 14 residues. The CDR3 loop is CASSLNTWANGYTF. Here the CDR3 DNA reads TGTGCCAGCAGCCTCAATACCTGGGCGAATGGCTACACCTTC.

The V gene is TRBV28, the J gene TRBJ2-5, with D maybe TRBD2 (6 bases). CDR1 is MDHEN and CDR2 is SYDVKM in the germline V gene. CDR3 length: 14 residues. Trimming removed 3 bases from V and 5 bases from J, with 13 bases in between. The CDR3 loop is CASSFAPAGETQYF. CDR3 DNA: TGTGCCAGCAGTTTTGCACCCGCGGGGGAGACCCAGTACTTC.

The chain's CDR3 is CASSTSGYSYEQYF. The CDR3 DNA is TGTGCCAGCAGTACAAGCGGTTACTCCTACGAGCAGTACTTC. V and J are TRBV25-1 and TRBJ2-7, with D possibly TRBD2 on 5 matching bases. Trimming stripped 5 bases from V and 0 bases from J, with 11 bases between. Germline V gene sequence: CDR1 MGHDK, CDR2 SYGVNS. The CDR3 is made up of 14 amino acids.

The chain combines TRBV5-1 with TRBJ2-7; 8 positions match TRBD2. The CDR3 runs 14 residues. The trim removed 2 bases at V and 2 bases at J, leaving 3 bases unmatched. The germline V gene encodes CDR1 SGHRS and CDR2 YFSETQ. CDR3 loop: CASSFELAAYEQYF. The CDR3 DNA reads TGCGCCAGCAGCTTTGAACTAGCGGCCTACGAGCAGTACTTC.

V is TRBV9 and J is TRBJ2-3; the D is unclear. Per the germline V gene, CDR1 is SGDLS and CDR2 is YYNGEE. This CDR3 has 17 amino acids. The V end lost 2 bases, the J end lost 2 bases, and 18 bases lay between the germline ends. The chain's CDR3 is CASSVESMESTTDTQYF. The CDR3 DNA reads TGTGCCAGCAGCGTCGAGAGTATGGAATCTACCACAGATACGCAGTATTTT.

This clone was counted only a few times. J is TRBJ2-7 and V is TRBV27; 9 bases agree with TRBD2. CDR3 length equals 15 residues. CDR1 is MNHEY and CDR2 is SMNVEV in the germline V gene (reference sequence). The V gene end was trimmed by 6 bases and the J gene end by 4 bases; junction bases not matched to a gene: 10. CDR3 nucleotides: TGTGCCAGCAGGGCCCGGCTAGCGGGATATTACGAGCAGTACTTC. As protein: CASRARLAGYYEQYF.

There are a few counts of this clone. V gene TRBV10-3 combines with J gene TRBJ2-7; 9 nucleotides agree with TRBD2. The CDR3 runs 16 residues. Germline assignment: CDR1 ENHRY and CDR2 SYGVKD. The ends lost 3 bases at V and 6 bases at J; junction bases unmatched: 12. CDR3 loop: CAISDSLAGILAEQYF. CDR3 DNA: TGTGCCATCAGTGACTCTCTAGCGGGGATCCTGGCCGAGCAGTACTTC.

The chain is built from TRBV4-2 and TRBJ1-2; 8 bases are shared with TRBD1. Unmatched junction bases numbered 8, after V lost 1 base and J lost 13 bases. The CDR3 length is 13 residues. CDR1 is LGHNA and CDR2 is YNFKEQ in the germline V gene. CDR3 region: CASSQGSRGPITF. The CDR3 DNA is TGTGCCAGCAGCCAAGGCTCCAGGGGGCCCATCACCTTC.

The CDR3 is CASTDQETQYF. In nucleotides, the CDR3 is TGTGCCAGCACCGACCAAGAGACCCAGTACTTC. V is TRBV6-4 and J is TRBJ2-5, with D hard to call. The CDR3 consists of 11 residues. The V end was cut by 7 bases, the J end by 0 bases, with 3 bases between. Germline assignment: CDR1 MRHNA and CDR2 SNTAGT.

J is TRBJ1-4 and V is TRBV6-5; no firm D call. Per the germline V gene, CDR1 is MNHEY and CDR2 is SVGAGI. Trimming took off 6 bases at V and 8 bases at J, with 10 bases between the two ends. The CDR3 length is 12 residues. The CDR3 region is CASSPLGEKLFF. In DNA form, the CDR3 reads TGTGCCAGCAGCCCTCTGGGGGAAAAACTGTTTTTT.

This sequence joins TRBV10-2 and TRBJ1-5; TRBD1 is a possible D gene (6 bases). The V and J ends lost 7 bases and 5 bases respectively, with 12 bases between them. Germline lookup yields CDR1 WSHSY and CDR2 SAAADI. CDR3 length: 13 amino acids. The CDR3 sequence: CASTGTPYQPQHF. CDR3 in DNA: TGCGCCAGCACCGGGACACCTTATCAGCCCCAGCATTTT.

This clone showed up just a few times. CDR3 nucleotides: TGCAGCGTGATACAGGGCTACGAGCAGTACTTC. It encodes CSVIQGYEQYF. This chain joins TRBV29-1 and TRBJ2-7; a weak D match, TRBD1 (6 bases). The V gene's germline CDR1 is SQVTM and CDR2 ANQGSEA. This CDR3 has 11 residues. The ends were cut back, 6 bases at V and 3 bases at J, with 9 bases in the middle.

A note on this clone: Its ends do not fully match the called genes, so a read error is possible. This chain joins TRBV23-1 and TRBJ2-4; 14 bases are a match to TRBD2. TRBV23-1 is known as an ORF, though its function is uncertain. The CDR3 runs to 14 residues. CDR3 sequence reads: CASSLWTSGRPLNF. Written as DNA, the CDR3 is TGCGCCAGCAGTCTATGGACTAGCGGGAGGCCCTTAAACTTC.